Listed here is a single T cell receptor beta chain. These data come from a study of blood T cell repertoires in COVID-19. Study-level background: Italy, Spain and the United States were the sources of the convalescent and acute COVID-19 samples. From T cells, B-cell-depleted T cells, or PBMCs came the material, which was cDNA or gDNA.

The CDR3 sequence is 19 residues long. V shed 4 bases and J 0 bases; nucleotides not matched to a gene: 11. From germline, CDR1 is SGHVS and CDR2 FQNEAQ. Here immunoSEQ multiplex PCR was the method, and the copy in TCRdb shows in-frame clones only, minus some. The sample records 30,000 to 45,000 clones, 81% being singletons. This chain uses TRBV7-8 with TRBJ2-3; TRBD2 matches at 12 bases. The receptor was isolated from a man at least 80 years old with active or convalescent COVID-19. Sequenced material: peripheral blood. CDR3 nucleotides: TGTGCCAGCAGCTCCTTACTAGCGGGGGGTTTAATTAGCACAGATACGCAGTATTTT. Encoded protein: CASSSLLAGGLISTDTQYF. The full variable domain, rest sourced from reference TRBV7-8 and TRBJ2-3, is GAGVSQSPRYKVAKRGQDVALRCDPISGHVSLFWYQQALGQGPEFLTYFQNEAQLDKSGLPSDRFFAERPEGSVSTLKIQRTQQEDSAVYLCASSSLLAGGLISTDTQYFGPGTRLTVL.